Included here is one T cell receptor beta chain sequence, with context. This clone was found many times. The antigen it binds to is not known. The sample holds no much larger clone one base away, and base qualities are not on file. The germline V gene yields MNHEY for CDR1 and SVGEGT for CDR2. The junction carries 14 bases between V and J, which are trimmed by 7 bases and 2 bases respectively. The CDR3 holds 14 amino acids from the cysteine to the phenylalanine. Of the read, only the CDR3 DNA is kept; its 42 bases are in frame from base 1. None of the patients had been given any treatment before thyroid surgery. Using T-cell receptor beta sequencing, the study looked back at clinical samples from patients collected from about 2011 to 2019. The library was built by means of PCR. Sequenced on an Illumina HiSeq 4000. High-throughput sequencing was used to profile the TCR beta-chain CDR3 region of every patient. Regarding the original processing steps: CDR3 differences across clinicopathological groups were used to build a classifier for discriminating distant-metastatic papillary thyroid cancer patients. To measure repertoire diversity the researchers used the Shannon index, while the Morisita-Horn index served to gauge how similar the tumor and blood repertoires were. TCRdb redid the processing of the public reads, applying fastp at Q25 and MiXCR, and retained in-frame beta chains. These V and J calls originate from TCRdb's pipeline instead of the authors' own analysis. The sample table records approximately 24,000 clones; 14% to 15% of these occur just once. Approximately 3.3% of the sample comes from the top ten.

This sample is part of a study of metastatic and nonmetastatic thyroid tumors (dated by TCRdb to about 2020). For the wider study: Repertoires were compared across peripheral blood and tumor or nodule tissue samples from malignant and benign thyroid patients.

Results the study describes overall, beyond this receptor: In both blood and tumor samples, malignant tumors were reported to have significantly higher TCR beta diversity than benign nodules.

This chain is built from TRBV6-2 or TRBV6-3 and TRBJ1-1; the D region possibly corresponds to TRBD1 (6 bases align). Sequenced input: blood. The receptor was isolated from a female donor with papillary thyroid cancer or a benign thyroid nodule (not recorded which). Some clones in this sample may be carry-over from other donors' samples. The DNA is as follows: TGTGCCAGCAAAAACGACAGGACTAACACTGAAGCTTTCTTT. Its coded protein is CASKNDRTNTEAFF.